One and the same sample provided the 4 T cell receptor beta chains below, sequenced in a study of cytomegalovirus exposure and HLA in healthy donors. PCR employed 60 Vbeta and 13 Jbeta primers. Some clones are missing from TCRdb's copy, which holds only in-frame ones; the method was immunoSEQ multiplex PCR. The sample yields about 180,000 clones, about four fifths seen once. Sequenced: PBMCs. These receptors were collected from a woman in her fifties or sixties in good health and CMV-seropositive.

The V gene is TRBV10-3, the J gene TRBJ2-1; D not certain. The germline V gene encodes CDR1 ENHRY and CDR2 SYGVKD. There are 15 residues in the CDR3. V gave up 6 bases and J gave up 0 bases, with 12 bases separating them. The chain's CDR3 is CAIRSLVSSYNEQFF. The CDR3, as DNA: TGTGCCATCAGATCCTTAGTGAGCTCCTACAATGAGCAGTTCTTC.

The chain has TRBV19 and TRBJ2-7; perhaps TRBD1 as D (5 bases). Germline CDR1 LNHDA, CDR2 SQIVND (reference sequence). V shed 6 bases and J shed 0 bases, with 9 bases lying between them. The CDR3 extends over 13 amino acids. The CDR3 nucleotides are TGTGCCAGTAGGAACAGGTACTCCTACGAGCAGTACTTC. Amino acids: CASRNRYSYEQYF.

This clone has more than one count but fewer than ten. The chain is built from TRBV5-6 and TRBJ2-5; no reliable D call. The germline gives CDR1 SGHDT, CDR2 YYEEEE. The CDR3 is 13 amino acids. With 0 bases removed from V and 2 bases from J, the gap between germline ends came to 5 bases. The CDR3 DNA reads TGTGCCAGCAGCTTGGGCGGACAAGAGACCCAGTACTTC. Encoded protein: CASSLGGQETQYF.

This sequence joins TRBV21-1 and TRBJ1-5; the D call TRBD1 from the table was never checked on the DNA. TRBV21-1 represents a pseudogene. The CDR3 runs to 16 residues. CDR3 residues: CASSTQGVRNNQPQHF. The CDR3 DNA reads as TGTGCCAGCAGCACCCAGGGGGTGAGAAACAATCAGCCCCAGCATTTT.